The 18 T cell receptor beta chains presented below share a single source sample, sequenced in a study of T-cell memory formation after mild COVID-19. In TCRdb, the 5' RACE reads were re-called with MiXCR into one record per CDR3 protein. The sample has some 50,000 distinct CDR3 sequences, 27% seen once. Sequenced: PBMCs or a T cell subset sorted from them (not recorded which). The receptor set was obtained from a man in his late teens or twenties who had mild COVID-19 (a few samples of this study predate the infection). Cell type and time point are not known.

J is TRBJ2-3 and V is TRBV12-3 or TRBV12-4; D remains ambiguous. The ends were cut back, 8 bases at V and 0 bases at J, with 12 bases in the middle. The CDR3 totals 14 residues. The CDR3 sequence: CASGSITSTDTQYF. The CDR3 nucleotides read TGTGCCAGCGGATCCATCACTAGCACAGATACGCAGTATTTT.

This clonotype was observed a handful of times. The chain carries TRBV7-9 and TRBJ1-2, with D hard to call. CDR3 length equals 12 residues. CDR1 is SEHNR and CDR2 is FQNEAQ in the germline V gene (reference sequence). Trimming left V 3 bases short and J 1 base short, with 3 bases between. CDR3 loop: CASSFLNYGYTF. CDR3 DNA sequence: TGTGCCAGCAGCTTCCTTAACTATGGCTACACCTTC.

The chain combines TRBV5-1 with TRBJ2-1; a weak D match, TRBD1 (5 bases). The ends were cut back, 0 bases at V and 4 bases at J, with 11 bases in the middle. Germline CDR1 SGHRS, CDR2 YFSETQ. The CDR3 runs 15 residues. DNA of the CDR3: TGCGCCAGCAGCTTGGGACAGAGTGAGTACAATGAGCAGTTCTTC. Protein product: CASSLGQSEYNEQFF.

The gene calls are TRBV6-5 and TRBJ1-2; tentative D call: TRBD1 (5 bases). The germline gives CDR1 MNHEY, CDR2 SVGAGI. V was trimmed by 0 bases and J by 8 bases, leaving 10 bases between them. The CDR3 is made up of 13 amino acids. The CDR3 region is CASSYSGLSGYTF. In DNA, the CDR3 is TGTGCCAGCAGTTACTCGGGGCTTTCCGGCTACACCTTC.

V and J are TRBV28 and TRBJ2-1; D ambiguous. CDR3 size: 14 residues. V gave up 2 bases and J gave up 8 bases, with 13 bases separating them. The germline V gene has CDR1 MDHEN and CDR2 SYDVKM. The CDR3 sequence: CASSLVRYFDEQFF. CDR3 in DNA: TGTGCCAGCAGTTTAGTCAGGTATTTTGATGAGCAGTTCTTC.

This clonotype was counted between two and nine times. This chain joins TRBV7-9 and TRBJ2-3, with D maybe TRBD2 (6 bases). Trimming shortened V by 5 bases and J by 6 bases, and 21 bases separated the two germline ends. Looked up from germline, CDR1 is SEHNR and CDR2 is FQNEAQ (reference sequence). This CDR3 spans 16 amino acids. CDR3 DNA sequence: TGTGCCAGCAGCACCCGAGGGCGCGGGGCTGAGGATACGCAGTATTTT. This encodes CASSTRGRGAEDTQYF. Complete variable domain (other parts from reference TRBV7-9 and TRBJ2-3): DTGVSQNPRHKITKRGQNVTFRCDPISEHNRLYWYRQTLGQGPEFLTYFQNEAQLEKSRLLSDRFSAERPKGSFSTLEIQRTEQGDSAMYLCASSTRGRGAEDTQYFGPGTRLTVL.

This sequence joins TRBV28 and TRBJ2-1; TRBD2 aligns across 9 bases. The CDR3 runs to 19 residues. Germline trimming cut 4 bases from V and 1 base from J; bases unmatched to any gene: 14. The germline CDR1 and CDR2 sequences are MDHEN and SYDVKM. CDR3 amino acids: CASSSPIGGGAGSYNEQFF. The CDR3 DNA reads TGTGCCAGCAGTTCTCCTATCGGCGGGGGGGCCGGGTCCTACAATGAGCAGTTCTTC.

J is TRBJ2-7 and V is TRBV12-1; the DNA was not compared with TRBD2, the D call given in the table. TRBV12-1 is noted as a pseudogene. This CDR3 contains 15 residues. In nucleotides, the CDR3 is TGTGCCAGCAGCTTTGTCGACAGTGCCCTCGGGGAGCAGTACGTC. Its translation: CASSFVDSALGEQYV.

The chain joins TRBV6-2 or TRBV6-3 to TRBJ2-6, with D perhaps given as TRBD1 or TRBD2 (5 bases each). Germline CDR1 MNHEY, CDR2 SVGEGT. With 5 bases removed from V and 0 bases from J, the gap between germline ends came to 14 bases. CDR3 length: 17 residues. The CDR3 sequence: CASSLLLGPSGANVLTF. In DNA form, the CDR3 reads TGTGCCAGCAGTCTCTTGCTGGGACCCTCTGGGGCCAACGTCCTGACTTTC.

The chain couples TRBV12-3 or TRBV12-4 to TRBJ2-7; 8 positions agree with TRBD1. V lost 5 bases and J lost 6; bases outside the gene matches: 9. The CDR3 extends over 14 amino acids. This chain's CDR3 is CASSEGQAVGEQYF. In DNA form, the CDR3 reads TGTGCCAGCAGTGAGGGACAGGCTGTCGGCGAGCAGTACTTC.

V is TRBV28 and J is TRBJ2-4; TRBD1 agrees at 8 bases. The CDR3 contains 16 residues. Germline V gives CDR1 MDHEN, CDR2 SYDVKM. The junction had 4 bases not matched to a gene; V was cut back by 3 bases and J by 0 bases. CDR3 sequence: CASSLVRGRAKNIQYF. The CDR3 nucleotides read TGTGCCAGCAGTTTGGTCAGGGGGCGAGCCAAAAACATTCAGTACTTC.

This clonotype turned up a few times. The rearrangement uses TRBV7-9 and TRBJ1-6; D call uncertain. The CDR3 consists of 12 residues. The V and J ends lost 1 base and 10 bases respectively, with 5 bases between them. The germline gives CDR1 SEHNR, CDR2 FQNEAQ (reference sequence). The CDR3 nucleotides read TGTGCCAGCAGCTTAGGTCACTCACCCCTCCACTTT. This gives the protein CASSLGHSPLHF.

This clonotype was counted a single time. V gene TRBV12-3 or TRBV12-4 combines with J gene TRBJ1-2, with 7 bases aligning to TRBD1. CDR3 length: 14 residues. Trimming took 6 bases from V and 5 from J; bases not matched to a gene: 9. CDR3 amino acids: CASSTGTAEYGYTF. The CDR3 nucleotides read TGTGCCAGCAGCACCGGGACAGCTGAATATGGCTACACCTTC.

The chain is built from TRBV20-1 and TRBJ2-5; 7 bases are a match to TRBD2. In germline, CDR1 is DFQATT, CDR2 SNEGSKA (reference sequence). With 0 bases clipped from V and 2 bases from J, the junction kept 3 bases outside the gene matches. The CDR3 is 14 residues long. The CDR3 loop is CSARDLRGQETQYF. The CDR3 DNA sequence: TGCAGTGCTAGAGATCTGCGGGGGCAAGAGACCCAGTACTTC.

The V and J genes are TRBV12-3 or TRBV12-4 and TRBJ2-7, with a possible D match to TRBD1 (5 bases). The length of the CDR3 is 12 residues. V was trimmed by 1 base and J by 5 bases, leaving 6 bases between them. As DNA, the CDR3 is TGTGCCAGCAGTTTAGGGACAAACGAGCAGTACTTC. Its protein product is CASSLGTNEQYF.

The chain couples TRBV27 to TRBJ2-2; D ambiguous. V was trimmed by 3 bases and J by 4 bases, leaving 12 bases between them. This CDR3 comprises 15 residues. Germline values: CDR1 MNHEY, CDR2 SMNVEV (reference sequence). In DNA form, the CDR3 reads TGTGCCAGCAGTTTCGCAGCCTCGGGCACCGGGGAGCTGTTTTTT. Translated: CASSFAASGTGELFF.

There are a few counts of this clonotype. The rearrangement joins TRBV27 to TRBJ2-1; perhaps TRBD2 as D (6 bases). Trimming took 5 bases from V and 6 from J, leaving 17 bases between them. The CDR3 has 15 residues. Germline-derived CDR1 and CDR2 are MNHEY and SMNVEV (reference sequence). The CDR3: CASSQKGGLGNEQFF. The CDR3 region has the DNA TGTGCCAGCAGTCAAAAGGGAGGATTGGGCAATGAGCAGTTCTTC.

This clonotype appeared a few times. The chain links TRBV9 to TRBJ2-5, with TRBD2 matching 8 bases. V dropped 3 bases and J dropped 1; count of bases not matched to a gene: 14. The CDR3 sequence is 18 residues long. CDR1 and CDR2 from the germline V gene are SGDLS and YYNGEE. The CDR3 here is CASSGPPKRGYPQETQYF. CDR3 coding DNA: TGTGCCAGCAGCGGGCCTCCAAAGCGGGGGTATCCCCAAGAGACCCAGTACTTC.